This TCR beta chain is from a study of vaccination and CD4 T cells after COVID-19 (dated by TCRdb to between 2021 and 2024). Describing the broader study: Every convalescent patient had a positive nasal swab PCR test for SARS-CoV-2, with mild disease in several patients and severe disease in one. Two doses of either the Pfizer-BioNTech BNT162b2 vaccine (n=8) or the Moderna mRNA-1273 vaccine (n=2) were administered to participants. Control cultures used a CEFX viral epitope pool as positive control, an HIV-1 Nef peptide pool as negative control, or no peptide. In the convalescent cohort there were six males and four females, among whom were two Hispanic individuals, seven Caucasians, two Asians and one multiracial person. In 10 COVID-19 convalescent patients and a handful of infection-naive healthy vaccine recipients, researchers compared the spike-specific CD4+ TCR repertoire from before mRNA vaccination with the repertoire from after. Post-vaccine blood samples were obtained a median of about 72 days after the second vaccine dose, with a range of roughly 13 to 250 days. Post-COVID blood samples were collected from convalescent patients a median of around 96 days after diagnosis, with a range of about 35 to 161 days. The cultures were stimulated with overlapping spike peptide pools from SARS-CoV-2 and from the common cold coronaviruses HCoV-NL63, HCoV-OC43 and HCoV-229E. Here is what the overall study found, with its caveats: An increase in the median number of SARS-CoV-2-reactive clonotypes from approximately 20 after infection to roughly 36 after vaccination was observed, but the change was not found to be significant. In convalescent patients, nearly all vaccine-specific clones (304 of 307) were found to be mono-reactive for SARS-CoV-2 spike rather than cross-reactive with common cold coronaviruses. The number of convalescent patients in the study was relatively small, and the study did not examine early timepoints following natural infection. In convalescent patients, a median around 86% of post-vaccine SARS-CoV-2-reactive clones were detected only after vaccination, suggesting vaccine-specific priming.

Library construction relied on PCR. DNA from cultured CD4+ T cells was subjected to TCR sequencing with the Oncomine TCR Beta short-read assay at the Johns Hopkins FTIC core. The QIAamp micro DNA kit was used to extract genomic DNA from the cultured CD4+ T cells. Oncomine TCR Beta libraries from cultured CD4+ T cells were pooled with unique dual indexes and sequenced on an Illumina iSeq 100. From the authors' description of their analysis: Non-productive sequences were filtered out, and CDR3s that did not start with C, did not end with F or W, or were shorter than 7 amino acids were discarded. Antigen-specific clonotypes were identified with the MANAFEST web application by comparing peptide-stimulated wells with reference and other culture wells. To be called positive, a clone needed an FDR below 0.05, an odds ratio above 5, and a productive frequency above 0.1% in at least two of three replicate wells. A clonotype was classed as cross-reactive if the clonotype showed significant expansion both in SARS-CoV-2 spike wells and in at least one common cold coronavirus spike condition. Levenshtein distances (stringdist) and unrooted phylogenetic trees (ape) in R version 3.6.1 were used to assess CDR3 homology. TCRdb passed the public sequencing reads through fastp at Q25 and MiXCR, retaining productive beta sequences. Every CDR3 protein is listed once, alongside the most common genes and DNA of its rows. For this entry, the V and J calls and clone size follow TCRdb and not the study's own pipeline. The sample table records under 15,000 distinct CDR3 sequences; about 67% of these occur just once. 7.4% of the sample is held by the ten biggest clonotypes.

From V the trimming removes 1 base and from J it removes 7 bases, while the gene matches leave 6 bases of the junction unaccounted for. The CDR3 goes from the cysteine to the phenylalanine over 14 residues. Only the CDR3 region is kept as DNA, spanning 42 bases read in frame from base 1. The germline V gene encodes CDR1 SEHNR and CDR2 FQNEAQ (reference sequence). This clonotype was detected only a few times. Its antigen target is currently unknown. No much larger clone exists at a distance of one base, and base qualities are not known. Read against the paper, the sample's treatment or condition label means: roughly 10-day PBMC culture with coronavirus spike peptide pools or control peptides (ViraFEST assay). The ViraFEST assay was used in the study, in which antigen-specific T cells were expanded with peptide pools and expanded clonotypes were subsequently identified by TCR sequencing. The convalescent patients' positive SARS-CoV-2 PCR tests were from March to December 2020, which was before the Alpha, Beta and Delta variants emerged in the United States. Each well held around 1.9 million PBMCs cultured with 9 to 10 ug/ml peptide pools in IMDM containing about 5% human AB serum and 7.5 to 10 IU/ml IL-2. On days 3 and 7, half of the culture medium was replaced with fresh IL-2-containing medium. Once the cells had been in culture for 10 days, the EasySep CD4+ T cell isolation kit was used to isolate CD4+ T cells by negative selection. Ficoll-Paque Plus gradient centrifugation was used to isolate PBMCs from whole blood, and the isolated PBMCs were then either used fresh or cryopreserved at -140C. Triplicate wells were generally used for each culture condition.

This TCR was recovered from a human donor who had recovered from COVID-19. The chain joins TRBV7-9 to TRBJ1-2; the central 7 bases match TRBD1. Material: CD4+ T cells from blood, cultured in vitro. The CDR3 protein is CASSLDVDRLGYTF. The DNA sequence is given as TGTGCCAGCAGCTTAGATGTGGACAGGCTTGGCTACACCTTC. The full variable domain, with segments outside the CDR3 supplied by the reference TRBV7-9 and TRBJ1-2 proteins, appears as DTGVSQNPRHKITKRGQNVTFRCDPISEHNRLYWYRQTLGQGPEFLTYFQNEAQLEKSRLLSDRFSAERPKGSFSTLEIQRTEQGDSAMYLCASSLDVDRLGYTFGSGTRLTVV.